Listed here are 20 T cell receptor beta chains from one sample, sequenced in a study of cytomegalovirus exposure and HLA in healthy donors. The study ran its PCR with 60 Vbeta and 13 Jbeta primers. Measured with immunoSEQ multiplex PCR; TCRdb has only the in-frame clones, and not every one. This sample's table has about 82,000 clones. The sample comprised PBMCs. The receptors here all came from a woman in her 30s in good health and CMV-seronegative.

The chain carries TRBV6-6 and TRBJ1-5; TRBD1 might be the D (5 bases). The CDR3 totals 15 residues. With 2 bases removed from V and 4 bases from J, the gap between germline ends came to 12 bases. Germline CDR1 reads MNHNY; CDR2 reads SVGAGI (reference sequence). CDR3 residues: CASSYEWQGNQPQHF. CDR3 DNA: TGTGCCAGCAGTTACGAATGGCAGGGAAATCAGCCCCAGCATTTT.

J is TRBJ2-7 and V is TRBV15; 9 nucleotides line up with TRBD1. The V gene end was trimmed by 0 bases and the J gene end by 7 bases; junction bases not matched to a gene: 7. The germline V gene has CDR1 LNHNV and CDR2 YYDKDF (reference sequence). The CDR3 is made up of 15 amino acids. The CDR3 region has the DNA TGTGCCACCAGCAGAGATTGGACAGGGGTGGGTGAGCAGTACTTC. It specifies CATSRDWTGVGEQYF. Drawing the rest from reference TRBV15 and TRBJ2-7, the complete variable domain is DAMVIQNPRYQVTQFGKPVTLSCSQTLNHNVMYWYQQKSSQAPKLLFHYYDKDFNNEADTPDNFQSRRPNTSFCFLDIRSPGLGDTAMYLCATSRDWTGVGEQYFGPGTRLTVT.

The chain recombines TRBV18 with TRBJ1-2; 9 bases agree with TRBD1. The CDR3 consists of 17 residues. Germline assignment: CDR1 KGHSH and CDR2 LQKENI. With V trimmed by 3 bases and J by 0 bases, 8 bases remained unmatched. CDR3 nucleotide sequence: TGTGCCAGCTCACCTCGGGACAGGGACACTCCTAACTATGGCTACACCTTC. The encoded protein is CASSPRDRDTPNYGYTF.

V gene TRBV6-5 combines with J gene TRBJ1-1; TRBD1 is a possible D gene (5 bases). This CDR3 has 14 residues. CDR1 is MNHEY and CDR2 is SVGAGI in the germline V gene. V was trimmed by 6 bases and J by 4 bases, leaving 15 bases between them. Written as DNA, the CDR3 is TGTGCCAGCAGCCTGGGGGGGGAGGGCACTGAAGCTTTCTTT. This codes for CASSLGGEGTEAFF.

The chain joins TRBV5-4 to TRBJ1-1, with D uncertain. This CDR3 is built from 12 residues. The germline V and J ends were trimmed by 2 bases and 1 base, with 3 bases remaining between them. Germline V gene data show CDR1 as SGHNT and CDR2 as YYREEE (reference sequence). The CDR3 nucleotides read TGTGCCAGCAGCTTCGGGAACACTGAAGCTTTCTTT. Translating it yields CASSFGNTEAFF.

V and J are TRBV9 and TRBJ2-5; the D is unclear. Deletions cut 1 base from V and 7 bases from J, with 11 bases between. Germline V gene lookup returns CDR1 SGDLS and CDR2 YYNGEE. The CDR3 is 13 residues long. In DNA, the CDR3 is TGTGCCAGCAGCGTACTGCCCGAGGCGACCCAGTACTTC. It codes for CASSVLPEATQYF.

CDR3 nucleotides: TGTGCCAGTATCGCGAATCGGGGAAACTGCACAGATACGCAGTATTTT. Translating it yields CASIANRGNCTDTQYF. The chain uses TRBV19 and TRBJ2-3; D may be TRBD2 (5 bases). Per the germline V gene, CDR1 is LNHDA and CDR2 is SQIVND (reference sequence). The CDR3 runs 16 residues. V lost 7 bases and J 1 base, leaving 18 bases between the germline ends.

The chain uses TRBV30 and TRBJ1-1; TRBD1 aligns across 10 bases. The CDR3 length is 14 residues. V was clipped by 2 bases and J by 4 bases; unmatched bases: 4. Germline V gene sequence: CDR1 GTSNPN, CDR2 SVGIG (reference sequence). DNA of the CDR3: TGTGCCTGGAGTACCGGGACAGGGGTCACTGAAGCTTTCTTT. Its protein is CAWSTGTGVTEAFF.

The chain uses TRBV29-1 and TRBJ2-5; 12 nucleotides line up with TRBD1. Germline trimming cut 6 bases from V and 3 bases from J; bases unmatched to any gene: 5. Per germline, CDR1 SQVTM and CDR2 ANQGSEA. This CDR3 has 14 amino acids. This CDR3 is CSVRDRGPKETQYF. CDR3 sequence (DNA): TGCAGCGTACGGGACAGGGGGCCAAAAGAGACCCAGTACTTC.

This chain connects TRBV19 to TRBJ2-3; D is possibly TRBD1 (7 bases). CDR3 length: 12 residues. V was cut by 6 bases and J by 9 bases, with 13 bases left in between. CDR1 and CDR2 from the germline V gene are LNHDA and SQIVND (reference sequence). The CDR3 DNA follows: TGTGCCAGTAGCAACAGGGGAGGCACGCAGTATTTT. Translation gives CASSNRGGTQYF.

The chain links TRBV5-1 to TRBJ2-2, with D possibly matching TRBD2 (5 bases). The CDR3 sequence is 15 residues long. The V end was cut by 0 bases, the J end by 3 bases, with 9 bases between. Germline CDR1 and CDR2: SGHRS and YFSETQ. CDR3 DNA: TGCGCCAGCAGCTTGGTGCGAGCGGACACCGGGGAGCTGTTTTTT. Protein sequence: CASSLVRADTGELFF.

The V gene is TRBV30, the J gene TRBJ2-5; possibly TRBD1 for D (5 bases). Deletions cut 3 bases from V and 5 bases from J, with 19 bases between. The germline V gene encodes CDR1 GTSNPN and CDR2 SVGIG (reference sequence). The CDR3 length is 15 residues. DNA for the CDR3: TGTGCCTGGAGGCCAGGACATGGCTCGGCGGAGACCCAGTACTTC. This gives the protein CAWRPGHGSAETQYF.

V gene TRBV15 combines with J gene TRBJ1-1; TRBD1 is a possible D gene (5 bases). The CDR3 is 14 amino acids. V gave up 1 base and J gave up 2 bases, with 8 bases separating them. The germline V gene encodes CDR1 LNHNV and CDR2 YYDKDF (reference sequence). In DNA form, the CDR3 reads TGTGCCACCAGCAGAGTAGGACAAAACACTGAAGCTTTCTTT. Translating it yields CATSRVGQNTEAFF.

This rearrangement joins TRBV5-1 to TRBJ2-1; TRBD1 agrees at 7 bases. V shed 4 bases and J 5 bases; nucleotides not matched to a gene: 3. The CDR3 is 13 residues long. Germline CDR1 SGHRS, CDR2 YFSETQ. CDR3 sequence: CASSEGAHNEQFF. CDR3 sequence (DNA): TGCGCCAGCAGCGAGGGGGCCCACAATGAGCAGTTCTTC.

The chain is built from TRBV10-1 and TRBJ2-5; a possible D gene is TRBD1 (6 bases). Near its end, the DNA agrees better with TRBJ2-7, so the J call may be wrong. In germline, CDR1 is WNHNN, CDR2 SYGVQD (reference sequence). The CDR3 length is 17 residues. CDR3 in DNA: TGCGCCAGCAGTGAGTCCAGCTTGGACAGATCAGTCTACGAGCAGTACTTC. The encoded protein is CASSESSLDRSVYEQYF.

The chain employs TRBV5-1 and TRBJ2-7; TRBD2 might be the D (6 bases). The CDR3 has 15 residues. CDR1 is SGHRS and CDR2 is YFSETQ in the germline V gene. V was pared by 0 bases and J by 2 bases, with 12 bases between. CDR3 in amino acids: CASSLDWTTAYEQYF. CDR3 in DNA: TGCGCCAGCAGCTTGGATTGGACTACCGCCTACGAGCAGTACTTC. Drawing the rest from reference TRBV5-1 and TRBJ2-7, the complete variable domain is KAGVTQTPRYLIKTRGQQVTLSCSPISGHRSVSWYQQTPGQGLQFLFEYFSETQRNKGNFPGRFSGRQFSNSRSEMNVSTLELGDSALYLCASSLDWTTAYEQYFGPGTRLTVT.

The chain employs TRBV6-6 and TRBJ2-2; 10 positions match TRBD1. Losses at the gene ends were 7 bases for V and 6 bases for J; bases not matched to a gene: 5. Per germline, CDR1 MNHNY and CDR2 SVGAGI (reference sequence). CDR3 length: 14 residues. This chain's CDR3 is CASNPGTGAGELFF. Here the CDR3 DNA reads TGTGCCAGCAACCCCGGGACAGGGGCCGGGGAGCTGTTTTTT.

With respect to this clone: This sample also contains other DNA sequences that code for the same CDR3. DNA for the CDR3: TGCAGTGCTAGGCCGGGGGAGACCCAGTACTTC. It translates to CSARPGETQYF. The genes are TRBV20-1 and TRBJ2-5; a weak D match, TRBD2 (5 bases). This CDR3 comprises 11 residues. In germline, CDR1 is DFQATT, CDR2 SNEGSKA (reference sequence). Trimming cost V 3 bases and J 5 bases, with 7 bases left between them.

The genes are TRBV5-1 and TRBJ2-1; D is possibly TRBD2 (6 bases). Germline V gene lookup returns CDR1 SGHRS and CDR2 YFSETQ. The CDR3 spans 13 residues. Trimming cost V 4 bases and J 9 bases, with 14 bases left between them. CDR3 amino acids: CASSQKTRGEQFF. The CDR3 bases are TGCGCCAGCAGCCAGAAGACTAGAGGTGAGCAGTTCTTC.

The rearrangement links TRBV4-1 to TRBJ2-1, with 7 positions matching TRBD2. From germline, CDR1 is MGHRA and CDR2 YSYEKL. With 6 bases clipped from V and 9 bases from J, the junction kept 20 bases outside the gene matches. CDR3 length: 17 residues. The DNA for the CDR3 is TGCGCCAGCAGTTCCCCGGGAGGATTCCCCACGGAGGTTGAGCAGTTCTTC. Protein sequence: CASSSPGGFPTEVEQFF.